This T cell receptor beta chain appears in the sequencing data of a study of glioma-infiltrating T cells. The study's findings and limits: Only very few CDR3 sequences appeared in both tissue and blood. Tissue-blood divergence was below expectation in non-neoplastic patients, above in gliomas.

TCR alpha and beta CDR3 regions were amplified from RNA using iRepertoire nested multiplex PCR. One entry per CDR3 protein results from TCRdb running MiXCR on the multiplex PCR reads. Here the sample spans 6,000 or so distinct CDR3 sequences, over 25% being singletons. The CDR3 sequence is 13 residues long. V was trimmed by 1 base and J by 4 bases, leaving 6 bases between them. This clonotype was detected ten times or more. The antigen is undetermined. The source material was glioma tissue, nonneoplastic brain tissue, or PBMCs (not recorded which). The TCR sequence derives from a human donor with low-grade glioma or glioblastoma, undergoing nonglioma brain surgery, or in good health (not recorded which). The V and J genes are TRBV12-3 or TRBV12-4 and TRBJ2-3; D uncertain. CDR3 DNA: TGTGCCAGCAGTTTAGTGGACCCAGATACGCAGTATTTT. The encoded protein is CASSLVDPDTQYF.